This T cell receptor beta chain stems from a study of CD8+ T cells in alopecia areata. Sequencing templates came from extracted RNA that was reverse transcribed into cDNA. Generated by immunoSEQ multiplex PCR, the TCRdb table keeps only in-frame clones and is missing some. Found here are about 200,000 clones, 50% to 60% of them singletons; the top ten hold approximately 0.45%. Lesional scalp punch biopsies and peripheral blood were collected from alopecia areata patients. The sorting of PBMCs gave CD4+ and CD8+ T cells. CDR3 size: 14 residues. V was clipped by 1 base and J by 5 bases, with 11 bases between them. Germline loops: CDR1 MGHRA, CDR2 YSYEKL.

The receptor was derived from a human donor with alopecia areata. The input for sequencing was CD4+ T cells sorted from blood, taken at week 0. The genes are TRBV4-1 and TRBJ2-5; D ambiguous. CDR3 DNA sequence: TGCGCCAGCAGCCAAGCTATCCCCTTGGAGACCCAGTACTTC. Translated: CASSQAIPLETQYF.